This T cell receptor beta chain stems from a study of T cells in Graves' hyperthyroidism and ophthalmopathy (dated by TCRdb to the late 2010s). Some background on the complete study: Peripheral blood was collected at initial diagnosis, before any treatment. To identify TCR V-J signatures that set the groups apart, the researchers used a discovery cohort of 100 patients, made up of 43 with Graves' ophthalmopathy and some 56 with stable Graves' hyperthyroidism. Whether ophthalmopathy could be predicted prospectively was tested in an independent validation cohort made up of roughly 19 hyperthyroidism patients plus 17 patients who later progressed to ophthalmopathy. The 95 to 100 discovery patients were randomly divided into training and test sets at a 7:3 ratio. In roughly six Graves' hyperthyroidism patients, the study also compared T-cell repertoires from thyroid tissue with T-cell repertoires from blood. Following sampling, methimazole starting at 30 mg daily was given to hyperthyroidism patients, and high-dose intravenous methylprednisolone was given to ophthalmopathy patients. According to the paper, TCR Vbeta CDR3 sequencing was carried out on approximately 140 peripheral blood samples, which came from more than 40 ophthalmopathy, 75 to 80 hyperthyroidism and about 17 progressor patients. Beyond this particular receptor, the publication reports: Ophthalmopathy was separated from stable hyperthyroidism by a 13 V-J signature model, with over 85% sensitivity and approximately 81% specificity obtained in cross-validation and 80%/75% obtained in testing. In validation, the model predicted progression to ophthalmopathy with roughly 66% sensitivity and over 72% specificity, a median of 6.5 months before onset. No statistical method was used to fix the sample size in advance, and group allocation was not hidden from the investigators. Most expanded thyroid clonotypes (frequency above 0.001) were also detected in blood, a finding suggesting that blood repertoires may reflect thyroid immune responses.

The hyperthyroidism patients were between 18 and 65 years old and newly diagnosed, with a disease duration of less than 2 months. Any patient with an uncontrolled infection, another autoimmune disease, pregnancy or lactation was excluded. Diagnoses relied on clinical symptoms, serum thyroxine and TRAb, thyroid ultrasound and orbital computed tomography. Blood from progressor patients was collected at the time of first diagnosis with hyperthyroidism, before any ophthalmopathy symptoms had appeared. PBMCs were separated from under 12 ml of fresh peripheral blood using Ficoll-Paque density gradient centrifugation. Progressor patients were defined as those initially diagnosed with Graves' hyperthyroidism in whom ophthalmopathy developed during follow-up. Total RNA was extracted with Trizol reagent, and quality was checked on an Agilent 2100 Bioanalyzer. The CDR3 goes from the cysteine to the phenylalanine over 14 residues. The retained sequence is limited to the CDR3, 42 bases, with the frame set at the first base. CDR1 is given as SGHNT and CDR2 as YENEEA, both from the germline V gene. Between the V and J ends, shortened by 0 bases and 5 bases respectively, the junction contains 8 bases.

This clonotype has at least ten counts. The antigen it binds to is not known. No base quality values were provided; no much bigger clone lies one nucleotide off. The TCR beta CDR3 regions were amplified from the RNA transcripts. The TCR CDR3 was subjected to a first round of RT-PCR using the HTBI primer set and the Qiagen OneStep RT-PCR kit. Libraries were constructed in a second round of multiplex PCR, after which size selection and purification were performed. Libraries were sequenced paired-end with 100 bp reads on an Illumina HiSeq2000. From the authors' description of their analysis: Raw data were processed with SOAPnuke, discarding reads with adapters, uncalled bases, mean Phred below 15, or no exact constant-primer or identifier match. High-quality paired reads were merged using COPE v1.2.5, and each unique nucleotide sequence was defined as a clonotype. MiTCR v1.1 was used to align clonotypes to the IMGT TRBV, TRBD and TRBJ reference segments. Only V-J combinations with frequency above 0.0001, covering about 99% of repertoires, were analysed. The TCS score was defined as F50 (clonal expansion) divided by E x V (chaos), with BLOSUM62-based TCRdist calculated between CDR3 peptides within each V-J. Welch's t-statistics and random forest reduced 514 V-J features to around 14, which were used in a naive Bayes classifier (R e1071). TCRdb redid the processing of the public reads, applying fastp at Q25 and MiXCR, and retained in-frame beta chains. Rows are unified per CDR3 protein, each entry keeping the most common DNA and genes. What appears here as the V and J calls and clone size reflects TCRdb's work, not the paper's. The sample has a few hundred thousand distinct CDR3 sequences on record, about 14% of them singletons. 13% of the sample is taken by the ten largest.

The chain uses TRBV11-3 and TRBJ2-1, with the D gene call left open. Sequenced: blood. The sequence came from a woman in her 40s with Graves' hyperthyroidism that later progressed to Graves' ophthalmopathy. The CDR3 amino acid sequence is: CASSLDRSNNEQFF. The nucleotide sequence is TGTGCCAGCAGCTTAGATAGGTCCAACAATGAGCAGTTCTTC.